This T cell receptor (beta chain) is from a study of CD8 T cells in ankylosing spondylitis. Molecular-barcoded quantitative 5'-RACE produced these TCR beta libraries. Each CDR3 protein gets one entry after TCRdb re-called the 5' RACE reads with MiXCR. The sample lists fewer than 250,000 distinct CDR3 sequences; around 24% were seen once. There are a few counts of this clonotype. What it binds is unknown. Regarding the study as a whole: Previous work reported some of these motif variants in the synovial fluid and blood of reactive arthritis. Reportedly, disease-linked clones are significantly enriched in ankylosing spondylitis patients' matched synovial fluid.

Trimming cost V 3 bases and J 0 bases, with 8 bases left between them. The length of the CDR3 is 14 residues. Germline V lookup: CDR1 MNHEY, CDR2 SVGAGI. V gene TRBV6-5 combines with J gene TRBJ1-1; D not certain. The sequence came from a male donor with ankylosing spondylitis or in good health (not recorded which). The specimen was blood, either unsorted or a sorted T cell fraction (not recorded which). CDR3 coding DNA: TGTGCCAGCAGTTATACGGGCATGAACACTGAAGCTTTCTTT. The encoded protein is CASSYTGMNTEAFF.